Listed below are T cell receptor beta chains from one sample, sequenced in a study of T cell responses to AZD1222 COVID-19 vaccine. The table came from immunoSEQ multiplex PCR; TCRdb's copy has only in-frame clones and leaves some out. The sample lists 140,000 to 150,000 clones, roughly 91% seen once, with 7.5% to 9.5% in the top ten. Specimen: peripheral blood, collected on day 0 of AZD1222 vaccination. The receptor set was obtained from an adult in good health. Each CDR3 is given with its conserved first and last residue.

V gene	J gene	CDR3 protein
TRBV11-3	TRBJ2-3	CASSLGLQASTDTQYF
TRBV2	TRBJ1-4	CASSEAQGDNEKLFF
TRBV3-1/TRBV3-2	TRBJ2-3	CASSSYGGGGAVLTDTQYF
TRBV6-1	TRBJ1-5	CASSERYSNQPQHF
TRBV7-2	TRBJ1-1	CASSPGQMNTEAFF
TRBV29-1	TRBJ2-1	CSVDTAGGADEQFF
TRBV5-3	TRBJ2-1	CARSLSEQFF
TRBV5-1	TRBJ2-7	CASSFGTGAYEQYF
TRBV7-9	TRBJ1-3	CASSLRGFAGNTIYF
TRBV20-1	TRBJ1-4	CSASIPRQGRNEKLFF
TRBV7-2	TRBJ1-1	CASSLSSSGNTEAFF
TRBV19	TRBJ2-1	CASSIGWGGPPYNEQFF
TRBV5-1	TRBJ2-1	CASSLGDGAYNEQFF
TRBV27	TRBJ2-7	CASSSGTEQYF
TRBV27	TRBJ1-2	CASSLTGAYGYTF
TRBV3-1/TRBV3-2	TRBJ2-3	CASSPVGDTQYF
TRBV7-6	TRBJ2-3	CASSLRGDGLVTDTQYF
TRBV6-2/TRBV6-3	TRBJ1-2	CASSYSSKRQPRPDYGYTF